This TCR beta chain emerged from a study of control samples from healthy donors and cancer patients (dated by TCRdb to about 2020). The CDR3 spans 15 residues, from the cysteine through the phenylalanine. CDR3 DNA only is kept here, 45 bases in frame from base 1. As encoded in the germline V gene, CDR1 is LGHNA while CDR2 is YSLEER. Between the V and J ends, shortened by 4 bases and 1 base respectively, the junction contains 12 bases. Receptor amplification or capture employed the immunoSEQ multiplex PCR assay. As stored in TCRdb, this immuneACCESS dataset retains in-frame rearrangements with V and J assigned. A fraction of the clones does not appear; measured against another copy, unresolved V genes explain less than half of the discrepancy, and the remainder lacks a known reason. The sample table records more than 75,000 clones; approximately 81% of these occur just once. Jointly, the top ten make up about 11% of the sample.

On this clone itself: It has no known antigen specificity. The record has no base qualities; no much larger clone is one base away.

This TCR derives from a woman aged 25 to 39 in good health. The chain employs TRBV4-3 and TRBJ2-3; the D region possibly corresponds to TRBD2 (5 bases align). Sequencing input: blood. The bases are TGCGCCAGCAGCCCCGGGGATTGGGGCACAGATACGCAGTATTTT. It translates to CASSPGDWGTDTQYF.